This T cell receptor beta chain was documented in a study of glioma-infiltrating T cells. CDR1 and CDR2 (germline): LGHNA, YNFKEQ. V was pared by 5 bases and J by 2 bases, with 11 bases of the junction left unmatched. This CDR3 region has 16 residues. Amplification of TCR alpha and beta CDR3 regions from RNA used iRepertoire nested multiplex PCR. TCRdb reprocessed the multiplex PCR reads via MiXCR and lists one record per CDR3 protein. The table records more than 100,000 distinct CDR3 sequences, 29% of them present only once. In this sample, this clonotype turned up many times. V gene TRBV4-2 combines with J gene TRBJ2-7; 8 bases are a match to TRBD2. Sequenced input: glioma tissue, nonneoplastic brain tissue, or PBMCs (not recorded which). This TCR was sampled from a human donor with low-grade glioma or glioblastoma, undergoing nonglioma brain surgery, or in good health (not recorded which). The CDR3 DNA reads as TGTGCCAGCAGCGCACTCCCCGGGGGGGGCCCCTACGAGCAGTACTTC. This gives the protein CASSALPGGGPYEQYF.